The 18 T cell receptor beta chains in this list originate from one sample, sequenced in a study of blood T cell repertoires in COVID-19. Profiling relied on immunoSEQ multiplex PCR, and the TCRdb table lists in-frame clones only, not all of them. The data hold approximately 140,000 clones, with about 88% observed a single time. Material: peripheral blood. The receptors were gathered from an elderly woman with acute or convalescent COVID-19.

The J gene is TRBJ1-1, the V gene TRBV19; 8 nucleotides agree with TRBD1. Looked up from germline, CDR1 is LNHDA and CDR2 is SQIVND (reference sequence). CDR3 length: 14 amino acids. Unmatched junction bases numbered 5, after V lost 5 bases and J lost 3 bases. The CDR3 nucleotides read TGTGCCAGTAGTCTAGGACAGGGTGACACTGAAGCTTTCTTT. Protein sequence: CASSLGQGDTEAFF.

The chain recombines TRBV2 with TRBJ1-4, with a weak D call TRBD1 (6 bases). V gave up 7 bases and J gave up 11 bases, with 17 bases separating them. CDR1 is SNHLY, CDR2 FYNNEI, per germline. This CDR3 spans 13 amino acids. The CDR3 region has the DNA TGTGCCAGCATCATCAGCGAAAGGGGGAAACTGTTTTTT. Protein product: CASIISERGKLFF.

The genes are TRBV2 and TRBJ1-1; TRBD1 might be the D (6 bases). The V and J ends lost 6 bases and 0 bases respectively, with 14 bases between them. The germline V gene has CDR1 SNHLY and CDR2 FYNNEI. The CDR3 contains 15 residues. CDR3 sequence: CASSEGDTLNTEAFF. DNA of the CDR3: TGTGCCAGCAGCGAGGGGGACACACTGAACACTGAAGCTTTCTTT.

The CDR3 bases are TGTGCCAGCTCACCCGAGCAGACCCAGTACTTC. Translating it yields CASSPEQTQYF. The rearrangement uses TRBV18 and TRBJ2-5; D gene unclear. The V gene's germline CDR1 is KGHSH and CDR2 LQKENI. This CDR3 has 11 residues. V was trimmed by 3 bases and J by 6 bases, leaving 5 bases between them.

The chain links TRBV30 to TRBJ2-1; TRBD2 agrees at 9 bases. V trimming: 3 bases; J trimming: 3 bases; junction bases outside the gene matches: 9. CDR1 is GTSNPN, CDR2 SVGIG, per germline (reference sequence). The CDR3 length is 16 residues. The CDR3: CAWRVSLAGNYNEQFF. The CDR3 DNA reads TGTGCCTGGAGGGTCTCGCTAGCGGGGAACTACAATGAGCAGTTCTTC.

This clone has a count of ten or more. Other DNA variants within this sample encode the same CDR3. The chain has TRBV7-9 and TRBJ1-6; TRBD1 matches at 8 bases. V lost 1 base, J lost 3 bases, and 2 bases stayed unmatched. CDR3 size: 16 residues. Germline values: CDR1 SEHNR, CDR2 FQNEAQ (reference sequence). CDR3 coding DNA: TGTGCCAGCAGCTTAGGACAGGGGTTCTATAATTCACCCCTCCACTTT. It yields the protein CASSLGQGFYNSPLHF.

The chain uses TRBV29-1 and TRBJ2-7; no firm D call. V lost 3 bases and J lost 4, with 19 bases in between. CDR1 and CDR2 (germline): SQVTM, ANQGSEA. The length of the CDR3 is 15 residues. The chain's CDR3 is CSVESGHNRPYEQYF. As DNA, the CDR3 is TGCAGCGTTGAGTCAGGTCACAACCGACCGTACGAGCAGTACTTC.

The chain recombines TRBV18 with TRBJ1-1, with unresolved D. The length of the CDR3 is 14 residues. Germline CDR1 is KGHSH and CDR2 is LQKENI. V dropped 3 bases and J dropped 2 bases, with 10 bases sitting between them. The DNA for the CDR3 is TGTGCCAGCTCACCGCGGGGAGGAAACACTGAAGCTTTCTTT. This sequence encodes CASSPRGGNTEAFF.

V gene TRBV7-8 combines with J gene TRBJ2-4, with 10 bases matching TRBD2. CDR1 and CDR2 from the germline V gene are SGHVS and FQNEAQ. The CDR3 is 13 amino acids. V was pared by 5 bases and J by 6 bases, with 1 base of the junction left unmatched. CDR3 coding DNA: TGTGCCAGCAGCCGACTAGCGGGAAACATTCAGTACTTC. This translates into CASSRLAGNIQYF.

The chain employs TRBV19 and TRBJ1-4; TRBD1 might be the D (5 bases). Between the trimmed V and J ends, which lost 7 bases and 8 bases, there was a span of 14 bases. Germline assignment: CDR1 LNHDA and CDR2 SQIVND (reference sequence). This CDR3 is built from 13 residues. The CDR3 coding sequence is TGTGCCAGTATGCCAAACAGGCGGGAAAAACTGTTTTTT. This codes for CASMPNRREKLFF.

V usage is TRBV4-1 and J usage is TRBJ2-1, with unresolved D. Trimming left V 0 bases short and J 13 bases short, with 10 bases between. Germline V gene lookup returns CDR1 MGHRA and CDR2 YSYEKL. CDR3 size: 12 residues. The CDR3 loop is CASSQEPYLQFF. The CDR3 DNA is TGCGCCAGCAGCCAAGAGCCCTACCTACAGTTCTTC.

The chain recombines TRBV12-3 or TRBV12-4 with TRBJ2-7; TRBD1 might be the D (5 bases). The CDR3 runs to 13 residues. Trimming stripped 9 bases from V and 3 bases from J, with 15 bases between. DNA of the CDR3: TGTGCCAGTAGGGTGGCAGGACACTACGAGCAGTACTTC. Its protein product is CASRVAGHYEQYF.

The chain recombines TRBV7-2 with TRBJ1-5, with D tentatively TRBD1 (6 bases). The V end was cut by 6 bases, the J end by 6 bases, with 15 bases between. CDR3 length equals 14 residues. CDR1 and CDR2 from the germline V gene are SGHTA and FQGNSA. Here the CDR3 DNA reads TGTGCCAGCAGTCTAACGGGGGGCACTCAGCCCCAGCATTTT. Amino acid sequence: CASSLTGGTQPQHF.

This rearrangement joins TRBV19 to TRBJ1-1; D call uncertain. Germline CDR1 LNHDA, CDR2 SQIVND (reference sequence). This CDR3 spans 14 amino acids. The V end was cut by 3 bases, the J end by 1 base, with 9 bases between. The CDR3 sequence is CASSITTPNTEAFF. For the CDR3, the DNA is TGTGCCAGTAGTATTACTACTCCGAACACTGAAGCTTTCTTT.

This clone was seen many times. CDR3 nucleotides: TGTGCCTGGAGTCTAGTCCCCAACGGGGGCTACACCTTC. Protein product: CAWSLVPNGGYTF. The chain joins TRBV30 to TRBJ1-2; D gene uncertain. Per germline, CDR1 GTSNPN and CDR2 SVGIG (reference sequence). The CDR3 is 13 amino acids. Trimming took 2 bases from V and 8 from J, leaving 15 bases between them.

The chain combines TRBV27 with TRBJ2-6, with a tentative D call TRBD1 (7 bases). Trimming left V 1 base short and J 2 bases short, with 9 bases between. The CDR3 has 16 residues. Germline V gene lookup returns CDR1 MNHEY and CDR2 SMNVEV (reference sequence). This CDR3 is CASSLWRGPGANVLTF. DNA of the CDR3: TGTGCCAGCAGTTTATGGAGGGGGCCTGGGGCCAACGTCCTGACTTTC.

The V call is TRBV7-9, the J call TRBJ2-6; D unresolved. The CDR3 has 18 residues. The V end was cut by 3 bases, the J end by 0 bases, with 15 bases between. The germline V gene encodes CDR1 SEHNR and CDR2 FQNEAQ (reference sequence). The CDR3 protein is CASSLSDGTISGANVLTF. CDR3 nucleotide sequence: TGTGCCAGCAGCTTGAGCGACGGAACAATCTCTGGGGCCAACGTCCTGACTTTC. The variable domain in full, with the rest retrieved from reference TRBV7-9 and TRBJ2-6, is DTGVSQNPRHKITKRGQNVTFRCDPISEHNRLYWYRQTLGQGPEFLTYFQNEAQLEKSRLLSDRFSAERPKGSFSTLEIQRTEQGDSAMYLCASSLSDGTISGANVLTFGAGSRLTVL.

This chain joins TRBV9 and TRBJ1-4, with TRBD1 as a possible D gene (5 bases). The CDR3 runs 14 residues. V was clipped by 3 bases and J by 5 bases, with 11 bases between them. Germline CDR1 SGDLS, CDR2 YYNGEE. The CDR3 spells CASSETAFNEKLFF. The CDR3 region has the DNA TGTGCCAGCAGCGAGACAGCTTTCAATGAAAAACTGTTTTTT. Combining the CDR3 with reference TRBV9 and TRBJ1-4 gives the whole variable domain DSGVTQTPKHLITATGQRVTLRCSPRSGDLSVYWYQQSLDQGLQFLIQYYNGEERAKGNILERFSAQQFPDLHSELNLSSLELGDSALYFCASSETAFNEKLFFGSGTQLSVL.